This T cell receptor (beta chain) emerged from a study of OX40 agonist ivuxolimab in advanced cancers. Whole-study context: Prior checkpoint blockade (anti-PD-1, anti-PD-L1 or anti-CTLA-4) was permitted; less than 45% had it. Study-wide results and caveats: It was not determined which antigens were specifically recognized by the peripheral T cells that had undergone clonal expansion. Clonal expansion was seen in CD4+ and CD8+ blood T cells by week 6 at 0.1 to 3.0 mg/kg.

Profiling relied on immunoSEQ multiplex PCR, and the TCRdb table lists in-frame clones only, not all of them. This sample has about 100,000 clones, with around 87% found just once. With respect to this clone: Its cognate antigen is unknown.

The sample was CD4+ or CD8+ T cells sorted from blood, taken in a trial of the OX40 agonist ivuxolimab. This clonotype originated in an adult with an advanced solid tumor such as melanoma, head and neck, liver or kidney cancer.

The CDR3 reads CASTQGAYTEAFF. The DNA for the CDR3 is TGTGCCAGCACACAGGGGGCATATACTGAAGCTTTCTTT. The chain carries TRBV7-9 and TRBJ1-1, with 9 bases aligning to TRBD1. Germline trimming cut 7 bases from V and 5 bases from J; bases unmatched to any gene: 5. This CDR3 contains 13 residues. Germline V gene data show CDR1 as SEHNR and CDR2 as FQNEAQ (reference sequence).